Shown below are 25 T cell receptor beta chains from a single sample sequenced in a study of beta chain features in type 1 diabetes. Study results and caveats: Type 1 diabetes patients showed a moderate but significant shortening of TCRB CDR3s in all four CD4+ subsets.

Since all of the isolated RNA was reverse transcribed, expressed TCRB transcripts were what got sequenced. Assay used: immunoSEQ multiplex PCR; TCRdb lists only in-frame clones, some missing. The data contain about 710,000 clones, more than 12% of them singletons. The antigens for these receptors are not known. Input material: naive CD4+ T cells from blood. Receptors originate from a man between 18 and 35 years old with type 1 diabetes.

To note about this clone: The same CDR3 is also encoded by other DNA sequences in this sample. The V call is TRBV27, the J call TRBJ1-5; 7 bases line up with TRBD1. CDR1 and CDR2 from the germline V gene are MNHEY and SMNVEV (reference sequence). V lost 2 bases to trimming and J lost 4 bases; unmatched junction nucleotides: 2. The CDR3 totals 14 residues. The CDR3 sequence is CASSLRQGNQPQHF. The CDR3 nucleotides are TGTGCCAGCAGTTTAAGACAGGGAAATCAGCCCCAGCATTTT.

The rearrangement links TRBV2 to TRBJ2-7; 7 nucleotides align to TRBD1. Germline V gene lookup returns CDR1 SNHLY and CDR2 FYNNEI. V lost 5 bases and J lost 5; bases outside the gene matches: 6. CDR3 length equals 13 residues. DNA of the CDR3: TGTGCCAGCAGTTTTTCTCAGGGGGACGAGCAGTACTTC. Its translation: CASSFSQGDEQYF.

The chain has TRBV30 and TRBJ1-4; possible D gene TRBD1, 6 bases. The ends were cut back, 4 bases at V and 8 bases at J, with 14 bases in the middle. From germline, CDR1 is GTSNPN and CDR2 SVGIG (reference sequence). The CDR3 covers 13 residues. In nucleotides, the CDR3 is TGTGCCTGGAAACACAGGGTTTTCGAAAAACTGTTTTTT. Amino acid sequence: CAWKHRVFEKLFF. Full variable domain (remainder filled in from reference TRBV30 and TRBJ1-4): SQTIHQWPATLVQPVGSPLSLECTVEGTSNPNLYWYRQAAGRGLQLLFYSVGIGQISSEVPQNLSASRPQDRQFILSSKKLLLSDSGFYLCAWKHRVFEKLFFGSGTQLSVL.

This clone has more than one count but fewer than ten. The CDR3 coding sequence is TGCGCCAGCAGCCAAGTGTTAATCCGACAGCCTTATAATTCACCCCTCCACTTT. This sequence encodes CASSQVLIRQPYNSPLHF. V gene TRBV4-1 combines with J gene TRBJ1-6; D possibly corresponds to TRBD1 (5 bases). Per germline, CDR1 MGHRA and CDR2 YSYEKL. The CDR3 sequence is 18 residues long. V was pared by 1 base and J by 4 bases, with 17 bases between.

The rearrangement links TRBV6-5 to TRBJ2-7; D may be TRBD1 (5 bases). V lost 6 bases, J lost 2 bases, and 17 bases lay in between. CDR3 length: 15 residues. Germline values: CDR1 MNHEY, CDR2 SVGAGI. The CDR3 DNA sequence: TGTGCCAGCAGACGATACCCAGACAGAACCTACGAGCAGTACTTC. Protein: CASRRYPDRTYEQYF.

The chain carries TRBV7-2 and TRBJ2-4; 11 nucleotides match TRBD2. The V and J ends lost 5 bases and 8 bases, in that order; junction bases with no gene match: 8. Germline V gene sequence: CDR1 SGHTA, CDR2 FQGNSA. The CDR3 runs to 15 residues. CDR3 nucleotides: TGTGCCAGCAGCGCCGTAGCGGGGGGGCAGGACATTCAGTACTTC. Amino acid sequence: CASSAVAGGQDIQYF.

This clone was found a few times. The chain is built from TRBV5-1 and TRBJ1-1; D may be TRBD1 (5 bases). The germline V gene encodes CDR1 SGHRS and CDR2 YFSETQ. The CDR3 totals 15 residues. Trimming stripped 4 bases from V and 2 bases from J, with 15 bases between. CDR3 residues: CASSVSGYINTEAFF. The CDR3 DNA sequence: TGCGCCAGCAGCGTATCAGGGTACATCAACACTGAAGCTTTCTTT.

The chain employs TRBV10-3 and TRBJ2-3, with 11 bases identical to TRBD2. This CDR3 contains 16 residues. V was clipped by 7 bases and J by 0 bases; unmatched bases: 6. Germline CDR1 ENHRY, CDR2 SYGVKD. The CDR3 sequence is CAIKPGLAVSTDTQYF. For the CDR3, the DNA is TGTGCCATCAAACCGGGACTAGCGGTTAGCACAGATACGCAGTATTTT.

The chain combines TRBV19 with TRBJ2-7; TRBD1 agrees at 7 bases. CDR3 length: 15 residues. Germline V gene sequence: CDR1 LNHDA, CDR2 SQIVND (reference sequence). With V trimmed by 6 bases and J by 0 bases, 8 bases remained unmatched. The CDR3 sequence is CASRTSGTVSYEQYF. DNA for the CDR3: TGTGCCAGTAGAACGTCCGGGACAGTCTCCTACGAGCAGTACTTC. The variable domain in full, with the rest retrieved from reference TRBV19 and TRBJ2-7, is DGGITQSPKYLFRKEGQNVTLSCEQNLNHDAMYWYRQDPGQGLRLIYYSQIVNDFQKGDIAEGYSVSREKKESFPLTVTSAQKNPTAFYLCASRTSGTVSYEQYFGPGTRLTVT.

The rearrangement uses TRBV29-1 and TRBJ2-3; 7 nucleotides agree with TRBD1. The germline V gene has CDR1 SQVTM and CDR2 ANQGSEA. This CDR3 contains 12 residues. V trimming: 6 bases; J trimming: 4 bases; junction bases outside the gene matches: 4. DNA of the CDR3: TGCAGCGTGGACAGGACGGCAGATACGCAGTATTTT. Protein product: CSVDRTADTQYF.

This sequence joins TRBV15 and TRBJ1-2, with TRBD1 as a possible D gene (5 bases). CDR1 LNHNV and CDR2 YYDKDF come from the germline V gene (reference sequence). Between the trimmed V and J ends, which lost 0 bases and 4 bases, there was a span of 9 bases. This CDR3 comprises 14 residues. As DNA, the CDR3 is TGTGCCACCAGCAGAGACCAGGGAACCTATGGCTACACCTTC. Protein: CATSRDQGTYGYTF.

This clone was detected only a few times. J is TRBJ1-5 and V is TRBV2; possibly TRBD1 for D (5 bases). V was pared by 6 bases and J by 7 bases, with 10 bases between. CDR1 is SNHLY and CDR2 is FYNNEI in the germline V gene. The CDR3 has 12 residues. CDR3 residues: CASSEQAQPQHF. The CDR3 DNA is TGTGCCAGCAGCGAACAGGCCCAGCCCCAGCATTTT.

The chain recombines TRBV6-1 with TRBJ1-2; D is ambiguous. V gave up 2 bases and J gave up 1 base, with 8 bases separating them. The V gene's germline CDR1 is MNHNS and CDR2 SASEGT. The CDR3 is 14 amino acids. CDR3 amino acids: CASSESMLNYGYTF. The DNA for the CDR3 is TGTGCCAGCAGTGAAAGTATGCTTAACTATGGCTACACCTTC.

The rearrangement uses TRBV9 and TRBJ2-1; 7 nucleotides line up with TRBD2. V was clipped by 0 bases and J by 5 bases; unmatched bases: 5. There are 15 residues in the CDR3. CDR1 SGDLS and CDR2 YYNGEE come from the germline V gene. CDR3: CASSVGSGLNNEQFF. CDR3 bases: TGTGCCAGCAGCGTAGGTAGCGGGCTTAACAATGAGCAGTTCTTC.

V usage is TRBV5-4 and J usage is TRBJ2-7, with 10 nucleotides matching TRBD2. This CDR3 has 14 amino acids. The V segment lost 5 bases and the J segment 3 bases; nucleotides outside the gene matches: 5. Germline loops: CDR1 SGHNT, CDR2 YYREEE (reference sequence). CDR3 in DNA: TGTGCCAGCAGGTTAGCGGGAGGAAACTACGAGCAGTACTTC. It yields the protein CASRLAGGNYEQYF.

V gene TRBV14 combines with J gene TRBJ2-5; 8 bases align to TRBD1. V lost 3 bases to trimming and J lost 4 bases; unmatched junction nucleotides: 10. The length of the CDR3 is 16 residues. Looked up from germline, CDR1 is SGHDN and CDR2 is FVKESK. For the CDR3, the DNA is TGTGCCAGCAGCCATCCCGGGCAGGGGGCAGGAGAGACCCAGTACTTC. Its translation: CASSHPGQGAGETQYF.

The chain combines TRBV27 with TRBJ2-2; D not resolved. Germline-derived CDR1 and CDR2 are MNHEY and SMNVEV (reference sequence). The germline V and J ends were trimmed by 6 bases and 0 bases, with 2 bases remaining between them. The CDR3 is made up of 12 amino acids. CDR3 region: CASSANTGELFF. The CDR3 region has the DNA TGTGCCAGCAGCGCGAACACCGGGGAGCTGTTTTTT.

The chain uses TRBV7-9 and TRBJ2-3; possible D gene TRBD1, 6 bases. This CDR3 has 14 amino acids. Germline lookup yields CDR1 SEHNR and CDR2 FQNEAQ (reference sequence). For the CDR3, the DNA is TGTAAGGGGCCTAGAAAGGGGGATACAGATACGCAGTATTTT. Translation gives CKGPRKGDTDTQYF. Together with reference TRBV7-9 and TRBJ2-3, the CDR3 gives the full variable domain: DTGVSQNPRHKITKRGQNVTFRCDPISEHNRLYWYRQTLGQGPEFLTYFQNEAQLEKSRLLSDRFSAERPKGSFSTLEIQRTEQGDSAMYLCKGPRKGDTDTQYFGPGTRLTVL.

The J gene is TRBJ2-3, the V gene TRBV4-3; 7 bases line up with TRBD2. Germline CDR1 LGHNA, CDR2 YSLEER. V lost 3 bases to trimming and J lost 1 base; unmatched junction nucleotides: 4. CDR3 length: 15 residues. CDR3 in DNA: TGCGCCAGCAGCCACCGGACTAGTGGCACAGATACGCAGTATTTT. Protein: CASSHRTSGTDTQYF.

This chain uses TRBV19 with TRBJ1-2, with 7 nucleotides matching TRBD1. J lost 0 bases, V lost 8 bases, and 6 bases had no gene match. The germline V gene encodes CDR1 LNHDA and CDR2 SQIVND (reference sequence). The length of the CDR3 is 14 residues. The CDR3 reads CASLDRPTNYGYTF. The CDR3 bases are TGTGCCAGTTTGGACAGGCCAACTAACTATGGCTACACCTTC.

The J gene is TRBJ1-2, the V gene TRBV11-2, with a possible D match to TRBD1 (5 bases). The germline CDR1 and CDR2 sequences are SGHAT and FQNNGV. V lost 5 bases, J lost 5 bases, and 9 bases lay in between. This CDR3 spans 12 amino acids. As DNA, the CDR3 is TGTGCCAGCAGCGTGGGACCGTATGGCTACACCTTC. This gives the protein CASSVGPYGYTF.

The chain carries TRBV25-1 and TRBJ1-1; TRBD1 matches 9 bases. V lost 5 bases to trimming and J lost 3 bases; unmatched junction nucleotides: 7. The length of the CDR3 is 15 residues. Germline CDR1 MGHDK, CDR2 SYGVNS. This chain's CDR3 is CASSKVDRGDTEAFF. The CDR3 DNA sequence: TGTGCCAGCAGTAAGGTAGACAGGGGGGACACTGAAGCTTTCTTT.

The CDR3 here is CASSSQRDSNQPQHF. CDR3 DNA: TGTGCCAGCAGCTCCCAGAGGGACAGCAATCAGCCCCAGCATTTT. V is TRBV7-2 and J is TRBJ1-5; D is perhaps TRBD1 (5 bases). V dropped 4 bases and J dropped 1 base, with 11 bases sitting between them. This CDR3 has 15 residues. Germline CDR1 is SGHTA and CDR2 is FQGNSA.

This chain connects TRBV28 to TRBJ2-1, with 8 bases aligning to TRBD2. CDR3 length: 15 amino acids. The germline gives CDR1 MDHEN, CDR2 SYDVKM. Losses at the gene ends were 5 bases for V and 4 bases for J; bases not matched to a gene: 7. The CDR3, as DNA: TGTGCCAGCAGTCCGGGGGGGCCAGTGTACAATGAGCAGTTCTTC. This gives the protein CASSPGGPVYNEQFF.

This clone was seen more than once but under ten times. CDR3 DNA: TGTGCCAGCAGCTCCTGGACTAGCGGGAGGTATACGCAGTATTTT. Its protein product is CASSSWTSGRYTQYF. The chain has TRBV13 and TRBJ2-3, with TRBD2 identical over 14 bases. Germline values: CDR1 PRHDT, CDR2 FYEKMQ (reference sequence). Trimming removed 4 bases from V and 7 bases from J; junction bases left unmatched: 4. There are 15 residues in the CDR3.